This T cell receptor beta chain was retrieved from a study of T cells in Graves' hyperthyroidism and ophthalmopathy. Whole-study results and caveats: Blood samples included most of the expanded thyroid clonotypes exceeding 0.001.

There are a few counts of this clonotype. Its antigen remains unidentified. Individuals with ophthalmopathy presented a Clinical Activity Score of at least 3, a NOSPECS grade of at least 4 and a duration under 3 months. Criteria for exclusion of patients were uncontrolled infection, other autoimmune disease, pregnancy or lactation. PBMCs came from around 10 ml fresh peripheral blood. It was RNA transcripts that yielded the amplified TCR beta CDR3 regions. An initial round of RT-PCR targeting the TCR CDR3 relied on the HTBI primer set. TCRdb itself ran the multiplex PCR reads through MiXCR, one entry per CDR3 protein. Here the sample spans a few hundred thousand distinct CDR3 sequences, less than 25% being singletons. Germline CDR1 reads KGHDR; CDR2 reads SFDVKD. Trimming at V came to 3 bases and at J to 5 bases, leaving 13 bases not matched to a gene. The CDR3 is made up of 17 amino acids.

What was sequenced was blood. The receptor comes from a woman in her seventies with Graves' ophthalmopathy. The chain recombines TRBV24-1 with TRBJ2-3, with 7 bases lining up with TRBD2. CDR3 amino acids: CATSDLGLGLSLDTQYF. CDR3 nucleotide sequence: TGTGCCACCAGTGATCTCGGACTAGGGCTCTCGTTAGATACGCAGTATTTT.